There are a few counts of the clone carrying this T cell receptor (beta chain). What it binds is unknown. The data are from a study of beta chain features in type 1 diabetes. Looking at the study overall: The patient and healthy donor groups were comparable for age, gender and cell yields.

This CDR3 is 15 amino acids long. The V gene's germline CDR1 is MNHNS and CDR2 SASEGT. Trimming removed 10 bases from V and 3 bases from J, with 19 bases in between. In all sorted populations, purity surpassed 95%. Reverse transcribing all isolated RNA meant expressed TCRB transcripts were sequenced. Assay: immunoSEQ multiplex PCR; the TCRdb copy retains only in-frame clones and omits some. The sample includes some 660,000 clones, over 12% of them seen just once. Whole-study results and caveats: Relative to healthy donors, patients appeared to have naive, central memory and Treg TCRB repertoires that were more similar. TCRB CDR3s were moderately but significantly shorter in Type 1 diabetes patients in all four CD4+ subsets. Cells expressing TCR highly could be over-represented by cDNA sequencing.

The clonotype was recovered from a young man with type 1 diabetes. The specimen was naive CD4+ T cells from blood. The chain uses TRBV6-1 and TRBJ2-1; TRBD2 might be the D (5 bases). In DNA form, the CDR3 reads TGTGCCACCTTCCTTAGGGCAGGAGGCTACAATGAGCAGTTCTTC. Its translation: CATFLRAGGYNEQFF.